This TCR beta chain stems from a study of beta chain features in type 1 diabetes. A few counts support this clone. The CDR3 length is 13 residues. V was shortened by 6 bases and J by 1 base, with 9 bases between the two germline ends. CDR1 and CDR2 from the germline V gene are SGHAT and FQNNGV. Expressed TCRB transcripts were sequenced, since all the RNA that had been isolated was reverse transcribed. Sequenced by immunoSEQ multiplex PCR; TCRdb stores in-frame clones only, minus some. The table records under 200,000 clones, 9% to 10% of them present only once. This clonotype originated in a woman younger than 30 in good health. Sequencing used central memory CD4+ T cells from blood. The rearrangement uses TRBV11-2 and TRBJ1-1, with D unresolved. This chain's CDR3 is CASSTTENTEAFF. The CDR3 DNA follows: TGTGCCAGCAGTACCACAGAGAACACTGAAGCTTTCTTT.